These 2 T cell receptor beta chains were all obtained from the same sample, sequenced in a study of blood T cell repertoires in COVID-19. Assay: immunoSEQ multiplex PCR; the TCRdb copy retains only in-frame clones and omits some. The sample lists fewer than 250,000 clones, 70% to 90% occurring once. The material sequenced was peripheral blood. The source is a woman in her forties or fifties with acute or convalescent COVID-19.

V gene TRBV5-5 combines with J gene TRBJ1-6, with a weak D call TRBD1 (5 bases). The length of the CDR3 is 14 residues. CDR1 is SGHKS and CDR2 is YYEKEE in the germline V gene (reference sequence). V dropped 4 bases and J dropped 15 bases, with 20 bases sitting between them. CDR3 sequence (DNA): TGTGCCAGCAGCCCCCGGGGGTATGAAGGAATCCTCCACTTT. Amino acids: CASSPRGYEGILHF.

The V gene is TRBV20-1, the J gene TRBJ1-1, with unresolved D. Trimming pared 4 bases from V and 8 bases from J, leaving 11 bases between. Germline loops: CDR1 DFQATT, CDR2 SNEGSKA (reference sequence). This CDR3 is built from 11 residues. The CDR3 here is CSATGGREAFF. DNA of the CDR3: TGCAGTGCTACTGGTGGGAGAGAAGCTTTCTTT.